Listed here are 21 T cell receptor beta chains from one sample, sequenced in a study of response to subunit inactivated influenza vaccine. TCRdb re-called the RT-PCR reads through MiXCR, storing one row per CDR3 protein. The data contain just under 550,000 distinct CDR3 sequences, less than 25% of them seen just once; the ten biggest clones take up 2.8%. The same data also contributed to another study, on T cells expressing NK-cell markers. From that paper: 5'RACE template switching with UMIs generated TCR beta cDNA.

The sequences come from CD4+ T cells sorted from PBMCs, collected roughly 12 days after vaccination. The receptor set was obtained from a man aged 45 to 65 who received an inactivated influenza vaccine.

This clonotype was seen a few times. The gene calls are TRBV7-8 and TRBJ2-4; tentatively, D is TRBD1 or TRBD2 (5 bases each). Trimming removed 1 base from V and 7 bases from J, with 14 bases in between. CDR3 length equals 15 residues. Germline-derived CDR1 and CDR2 are SGHVS and FQNEAQ. The CDR3 nucleotides are TGTGCCAGCAGCTTAGACGGGGCCCGGCGGAACATTCAGTACTTC. Protein product: CASSLDGARRNIQYF.

The chain joins TRBV7-3 to TRBJ2-1; 12 bases are a match to TRBD2. The CDR3 runs to 16 residues. The trim removed 5 bases at V and 7 bases at J, leaving 9 bases unmatched. Germline assignment: CDR1 SGHTA and CDR2 FQGTGA. The CDR3 nucleotides read TGTGCCAGCAGCATAGGTCCGACTAGCGGGAGTAATGAGCAGTTCTTC. This codes for CASSIGPTSGSNEQFF.

This clonotype was counted only a few times. V usage is TRBV5-5 and J usage is TRBJ1-3, with unresolved D. V was clipped by 4 bases and J by 0 bases, with 11 bases between them. Germline-derived CDR1 and CDR2 are SGHKS and YYEKEE (reference sequence). This CDR3 has 15 amino acids. CDR3 protein: CASSLTDHSGNTIYF. The CDR3 DNA reads as TGTGCCAGCAGCCTAACGGACCACTCTGGAAACACCATATATTTT.

This clonotype has only a few counts. This sequence joins TRBV3-1 and TRBJ2-3; a weak D match, TRBD1 (5 bases). Germline CDR1 LGHDT, CDR2 YNNKEL (reference sequence). This CDR3 is built from 16 residues. V was shortened by 4 bases and J by 1 base, with 15 bases between the two germline ends. CDR3 loop: CASSPTTGAGTDTQYF. The CDR3 nucleotides read TGTGCCAGCAGCCCGACCACAGGCGCGGGCACAGATACGCAGTATTTT.

Note on this clonotype: One end of the junction varies from germline; a read error may be responsible. The chain uses TRBV15 and TRBJ2-1; 8 nucleotides agree with TRBD2. The CDR3 totals 16 residues. Germline V gene lookup returns CDR1 LNHNV and CDR2 YYDKDF (reference sequence). The CDR3 nucleotides read TGTGCCACCAGCAGGGAAGCGGGGGCGTGGTACAATGTGCAGTTCTTC. Its translation is CATSREAGAWYNVQFF.

The chain is built from TRBV4-3 and TRBJ2-5; the D gene is possibly TRBD2 (6 bases). The V gene lost 0 bases and the J gene lost 5 bases, with 13 bases spanning the gap. In germline, CDR1 is LGHNA, CDR2 YSLEER. The CDR3 is made up of 15 amino acids. The CDR3 is CASSQDELGGETQYF. CDR3 bases: TGCGCCAGCAGCCAAGATGAGCTTGGGGGGGAGACCCAGTACTTC.

This clonotype was seen a few times. The chain is built from TRBV24-1 and TRBJ2-6, with 8 positions matching TRBD1. The CDR3 totals 16 residues. V lost 4 bases to trimming and J lost 3 bases; unmatched junction nucleotides: 4. CDR1 is KGHDR, CDR2 SFDVKD, per germline. Here the CDR3 reads CATSDQTGVGANVLTF. The CDR3 DNA sequence: TGTGCCACCAGTGACCAGACAGGGGTTGGGGCCAACGTCCTGACTTTC.

The rearrangement uses TRBV6-5 and TRBJ2-7; D is uncertain. The length of the CDR3 is 13 residues. Germline V CDR1 and CDR2: MNHEY, SVGAGI. V was shortened by 0 bases and J by 5 bases, with 8 bases between the two germline ends. CDR3 DNA sequence: TGTGCCAGCAGTTACTCGCTTTCCAACGAGCAGTACTTC. Translation gives CASSYSLSNEQYF.

The chain combines TRBV2 with TRBJ2-1; no clear D. The V and J ends lost 7 bases and 8 bases respectively, with 15 bases between them. CDR3 size: 13 residues. Per the germline V gene, CDR1 is SNHLY and CDR2 is FYNNEI. Written as DNA, the CDR3 is TGTGCCAGCAATACAGTTAGGTATGATGAGCAGTTCTTC. This gives the protein CASNTVRYDEQFF.

The rearrangement uses TRBV18 and TRBJ1-3; 10 positions agree with TRBD1. The CDR3 length is 15 residues. From germline, CDR1 is KGHSH and CDR2 LQKENI. V trimming: 0 bases; J trimming: 8 bases; junction bases outside the gene matches: 4. CDR3: CASSPPGTGDYTIYF. In DNA, the CDR3 is TGTGCCAGCTCACCACCTGGGACAGGGGATTACACCATATATTTT.

The chain joins TRBV11-2 to TRBJ2-5; D not resolved. Trimming left V 3 bases short and J 2 bases short, with 13 bases between. This CDR3 is 15 amino acids long. CDR1 and CDR2 from the germline V gene are SGHAT and FQNNGV. The CDR3 sequence is CASSFIVGRQETQYF. The CDR3 nucleotides read TGTGCCAGCAGCTTTATTGTAGGGCGTCAAGAGACCCAGTACTTC.

The chain is built from TRBV12-3 or TRBV12-4 and TRBJ1-2, with 10 bases lining up with TRBD1. The ends lost 5 bases at V and 7 bases at J; junction bases unmatched: 7. This CDR3 has 14 amino acids. The CDR3 protein is CASSMTGGGSGYTF. The CDR3 coding sequence is TGTGCCAGCAGTATGACAGGGGGCGGATCTGGCTACACCTTC.

The J gene is TRBJ1-5, the V gene TRBV18; 8 positions agree with TRBD1. This CDR3 has 12 residues. The V gene end was trimmed by 3 bases and the J gene end by 12 bases; junction bases not matched to a gene: 4. Germline V gives CDR1 KGHSH, CDR2 LQKENI. CDR3 in amino acids: CASSPGQGGQHF. In nucleotides, the CDR3 is TGTGCCAGCTCACCTGGACAGGGTGGCCAGCATTTT.

The genes are TRBV29-1 and TRBJ1-1, with a possible D match to TRBD1 (6 bases). The V end lost 7 bases, the J end lost 1 base, and 10 bases lay between the germline ends. The germline CDR1 and CDR2 sequences are SQVTM and ANQGSEA. The CDR3 sequence is 12 residues long. CDR3 sequence: CSAGHPNTEAFF. CDR3 nucleotide sequence: TGCAGCGCGGGACATCCGAACACTGAAGCTTTCTTT.

This clonotype was seen ten or more times. The chain is built from TRBV11-1 and TRBJ2-3; tentative D call: TRBD2 (7 bases). CDR3 length equals 18 residues. CDR1 is SGHAT and CDR2 is FQDESV in the germline V gene (reference sequence). V was pared by 5 bases and J by 3 bases, with 24 bases between. CDR3 in amino acids: CASSRPEGVAGWTDTQYF. CDR3 DNA sequence: TGTGCCAGCAGCCGCCCCGAGGGGGTAGCGGGTTGGACAGATACGCAGTATTTT. The variable domain in full, completed from reference TRBV11-1 and TRBJ2-3, reads EAEVAQSPRYKITEKSQAVAFWCDPISGHATLYWYRQILGQGPELLVQFQDESVVDDSQLPKDRFSAERLKGVDSTLKIQPAELGDSAMYLCASSRPEGVAGWTDTQYFGPGTRLTVL.

This clonotype was counted a few times. The J gene is TRBJ2-3, the V gene TRBV12-3 or TRBV12-4; 7 nucleotides match TRBD2. The CDR3 sequence is 13 residues long. Germline trimming cut 3 bases from V and 5 bases from J; bases unmatched to any gene: 2. CDR3 amino acids: CASSLREIDTQYF. The DNA of the CDR3 is TGTGCCAGCAGTTTGCGGGAGATAGATACGCAGTATTTT.

This clonotype was counted a few times. This chain links TRBV6-2 or TRBV6-3 with TRBJ1-1; D is uncertain. Per germline, CDR1 MNHEY and CDR2 SVGEGT. V lost 7 bases and J 1 base, leaving 16 bases between the germline ends. The length of the CDR3 is 15 residues. CDR3 nucleotide sequence: TGTGCCAGCAAGACAAACGCGGGCTGGAACACTGAAGCTTTCTTT. The encoded protein is CASKTNAGWNTEAFF.

V gene TRBV28 combines with J gene TRBJ2-5, with TRBD1 matching 9 bases. The CDR3 extends over 15 amino acids. CDR1 is MDHEN, CDR2 SYDVKM, per germline. The junction had 14 bases not matched to a gene; V was cut back by 5 bases and J by 10 bases. This chain's CDR3 is CASSELHPTGGVQYF. CDR3 nucleotide sequence: TGTGCCAGCAGTGAACTACATCCGACAGGGGGGGTCCAGTACTTC.

This clonotype was counted only a few times. The genes are TRBV5-1 and TRBJ1-6; D gene unclear. V was trimmed by 4 bases and J by 8 bases, leaving 16 bases between them. The V gene's germline CDR1 is SGHRS and CDR2 YFSETQ. This CDR3 contains 15 residues. The CDR3 bases are TGCGCCAGCAGCATTTTACAGCCTGGATATTCACCCCTCCACTTT. Translation: CASSILQPGYSPLHF.

This clonotype showed up many times. The CDR3 coding sequence is TGCAGTGCTAGAGCTCCGGGACAGGCAACCTACGAGCAGTACTTC. Residues: CSARAPGQATYEQYF. This chain joins TRBV20-1 and TRBJ2-7; the match to TRBD1 covers 8 bases. Per the germline V gene, CDR1 is DFQATT and CDR2 is SNEGSKA (reference sequence). V was clipped by 1 base and J by 2 bases; unmatched bases: 7. The CDR3 covers 15 residues.

The chain links TRBV2 to TRBJ2-5; TRBD1 matches 9 bases. J was trimmed by 1 base and V by 8 bases; bases with no gene match: 5. The CDR3 contains 14 residues. CDR1 and CDR2 from the germline V gene are SNHLY and FYNNEI. The CDR3 protein is CASLRTGVQETQYF. The CDR3 DNA is TGTGCCAGCCTCAGGACAGGGGTCCAAGAGACCCAGTACTTC.